This T cell receptor beta chain was captured by sequencing in a study of T cells in localized non-small cell lung cancer. The CDR3 contains 14 residues. Between the trimmed V and J ends, which lost 4 bases and 7 bases, there was a span of 14 bases. The germline gives CDR1 MDHEN, CDR2 SYDVKM. The method was immunoSEQ multiplex PCR; TCRdb's version includes in-frame clones alone and lacks a portion of them. Of some 3,500 clones detected, around 43% appear once; the ten largest clones hold 15% to 19%. The chain employs TRBV28 and TRBJ1-3; no clear D. This sequence was found in a male donor at least 60 years old with stage I lung adenocarcinoma. The sequences come from lung tumor tissue, collected before any cancer treatment. CDR3 region: CASSSEDRANTIYF. In nucleotides, the CDR3 is TGTGCCAGCAGTTCTGAGGACCGGGCCAACACCATATATTTT.